This entry lists 31 T cell receptor beta chains sequenced from one sample in a study of cytomegalovirus exposure and HLA in healthy donors. Primers: 60 Vbeta forward and 13 Jbeta reverse. Repertoires were generated with immunoSEQ multiplex PCR, while TCRdb's copy carries only in-frame clones and drops some. In the table there are 200,000 or so clones, around 81% of which are singletons. Specimen: PBMCs. Receptors were obtained from a woman aged 18-29 years in good health and CMV-seropositive.

Written as DNA, the CDR3 is TGTGCCAGCAGCTTAGGAGTCTCCTACAATGAGCAGTTCTTC. Amino acid sequence: CASSLGVSYNEQFF. The chain couples TRBV5-6 to TRBJ2-1; no firm D call. The V end lost 2 bases, the J end lost 0 bases, and 6 bases lay between the germline ends. From germline, CDR1 is SGHDT and CDR2 YYEEEE. The CDR3 loop spans 14 amino acids.

This clone has a single count. The V and J genes are TRBV5-1 and TRBJ2-5, with D maybe TRBD1 (5 bases). The CDR3 is 14 amino acids. The germline CDR1 and CDR2 sequences are SGHRS and YFSETQ. Trimming stripped 0 bases from V and 4 bases from J, with 10 bases between. The DNA of the CDR3 is TGCGCCAGCAGCTTGGGACAGCTGGGAGAGACCCAGTACTTC. This encodes CASSLGQLGETQYF.

This sequence joins TRBV28 and TRBJ2-5; D is ambiguous. This CDR3 region has 12 residues. Germline V CDR1 and CDR2: MDHEN, SYDVKM. Trimming took off 2 bases at V and 3 bases at J, with 4 bases between the two ends. This CDR3 reads CASSLTEETQYF. Written as DNA, the CDR3 is TGTGCCAGCAGTTTAACAGAAGAGACCCAGTACTTC.

This clone appeared once. J is TRBJ2-1 and V is TRBV30, with D perhaps TRBD1 (6 bases). V dropped 7 bases and J dropped 4 bases, with 14 bases sitting between them. CDR3 length: 13 amino acids. CDR1 and CDR2 (germline): GTSNPN, SVGIG (reference sequence). CDR3 loop: CASLRTAYNEQFF. CDR3 in DNA: TGTGCCTCTCTCAGGACAGCATACAATGAGCAGTTCTTC.

Notes on this clone: The junction and the germline gene differ at one end; a read error may be behind it. V and J are TRBV7-9 and TRBJ1-4; D unclear. The CDR3 is made up of 15 amino acids. Germline lookup yields CDR1 SEHNR and CDR2 FQNEAQ (reference sequence). The CDR3 loop reads CSSSSPMALNEKLFF. The CDR3 DNA reads TGTTCCAGCAGCTCTCCCATGGCCCTTAATGAAAAACTGTTTTTT.

The gene calls are TRBV30 and TRBJ2-7, with TRBD1 matching 7 bases. Per germline, CDR1 GTSNPN and CDR2 SVGIG (reference sequence). J lost 0 bases, V lost 6 bases, and 5 bases had no gene match. The length of the CDR3 is 13 residues. CDR3 in DNA: TGTGCCTGCCCGGGACAGAGCTCCTACGAGCAGTACTTC. It codes for CACPGQSSYEQYF.

This chain's CDR3 is CASKTGGGIMGQYF. CDR3 DNA sequence: TGTGCCAGCAAGACAGGGGGAGGTATAATGGGGCAGTACTTC. The rearrangement uses TRBV27 and TRBJ2-7, with 9 bases identical to TRBD1. CDR3 length: 14 residues. In germline, CDR1 is MNHEY, CDR2 SMNVEV (reference sequence). V trimming: 7 bases; J trimming: 9 bases; junction bases outside the gene matches: 13.

The V call is TRBV28, the J call TRBJ2-3, with a tentative D call TRBD2 (7 bases). Germline-derived CDR1 and CDR2 are MDHEN and SYDVKM. The germline V and J ends were trimmed by 5 bases and 2 bases, with 17 bases remaining between them. The CDR3 is 16 amino acids. The CDR3 spells CASSPLEGGATDTQYF. The DNA of the CDR3 is TGTGCCAGCAGTCCGCTTGAGGGGGGGGCCACAGATACGCAGTATTTT.

The chain has TRBV30 and TRBJ2-5; no reliable D call. Per the germline V gene, CDR1 is GTSNPN and CDR2 is SVGIG (reference sequence). The CDR3 sequence is 13 residues long. Trimming shortened V by 0 bases and J by 5 bases, and 10 bases separated the two germline ends. The CDR3 reads CAWSVHSRETQYF. The CDR3 DNA reads TGTGCCTGGAGTGTACACAGTAGGGAGACCCAGTACTTC.

The CDR3 reads CASSVGIATSTDTQYF. The CDR3 DNA is TGTGCCAGCAGCGTAGGAATCGCTACTAGCACAGATACGCAGTATTTT. The chain couples TRBV9 to TRBJ2-3; D unclear. Germline CDR1 and CDR2: SGDLS and YYNGEE. V lost 0 bases to trimming and J lost 0 bases, with 11 bases between them. The CDR3 has 16 amino acids.

The V call is TRBV6-1, the J call TRBJ2-7; possible D gene TRBD1, 6 bases. Germline V gene lookup returns CDR1 MNHNS and CDR2 SASEGT. CDR3 length: 13 residues. V was pared by 1 base and J by 7 bases, with 11 bases between. DNA for the CDR3: TGTGCCAGCAGTGAAGGACAGGAGGAGGAGCAGTACTTC. This translates into CASSEGQEEEQYF.

The genes are TRBV6-1 and TRBJ1-1; D perhaps matches TRBD1 (6 bases). V was trimmed by 6 bases and J by 5 bases, leaving 10 bases between them. Germline V CDR1 and CDR2: MNHNS, SASEGT. This CDR3 spans 12 amino acids. The DNA for the CDR3 is TGTGCCAGCAGACAAAGGGGGACTGAAGCTTTCTTT. This translates into CASRQRGTEAFF.

This clone turned up a few times. The genes are TRBV7-9 and TRBJ2-1; D may be TRBD2 (7 bases). Trimming pared 1 base from V and 8 bases from J, leaving 15 bases between. This CDR3 is built from 15 residues. Germline CDR1 SEHNR, CDR2 FQNEAQ (reference sequence). CDR3 sequence reads: CASSLVGGGGDEQFF. The CDR3 region has the DNA TGTGCCAGCAGCTTAGTTGGTGGCGGGGGCGATGAGCAGTTCTTC.

This sequence joins TRBV9 and TRBJ2-7; 8 nucleotides match TRBD1. After removal of 8 bases from V and 6 bases from J, the junction contained 7 bases not matched to a gene. The CDR3 consists of 12 residues. Germline CDR1 reads SGDLS; CDR2 reads YYNGEE. CDR3 amino acids: CASGQGVAEQYF. In DNA, the CDR3 is TGTGCCAGTGGACAGGGAGTCGCCGAGCAGTACTTC.

This clone was recorded once. The genes are TRBV28 and TRBJ2-4; TRBD1 matches 7 bases. The germline V gene encodes CDR1 MDHEN and CDR2 SYDVKM. V lost 5 bases, J lost 0 bases, and 4 bases stayed unmatched. The length of the CDR3 is 15 residues. The CDR3 loop reads CASSPQGRAKNIQYF. The CDR3 nucleotides are TGTGCCAGCAGTCCACAGGGGAGAGCCAAAAACATTCAGTACTTC.

The chain carries TRBV7-9 and TRBJ1-2; D is uncertain. The germline V gene encodes CDR1 SEHNR and CDR2 FQNEAQ (reference sequence). This CDR3 has 15 amino acids. V was cut by 1 base and J by 7 bases, with 16 bases left in between. The CDR3 is CASSLVESGSGGYTF. The CDR3 bases are TGTGCCAGCAGCTTAGTGGAGTCTGGGAGCGGTGGCTACACCTTC.

This chain uses TRBV30 with TRBJ2-5, with TRBD2 matching over 8 bases. V trimming: 1 base; J trimming: 5 bases; junction bases outside the gene matches: 6. The CDR3 is 14 residues long. Germline CDR1 and CDR2: GTSNPN and SVGIG (reference sequence). The CDR3, as DNA: TGTGCCTGGAGTGCGGGGGGGATGGGGGAGACCCAGTACTTC. Translating it yields CAWSAGGMGETQYF.

This clone showed up just once. The rearrangement links TRBV5-1 to TRBJ2-7; D gene uncertain. Germline values: CDR1 SGHRS, CDR2 YFSETQ. V was pared by 4 bases and J by 1 base, with 9 bases between. The CDR3 is made up of 13 amino acids. CDR3 bases: TGCGCCAGCAGCCCGCTCGGGTCCTACGAGCAGTACTTC. Translation gives CASSPLGSYEQYF.

The J gene is TRBJ1-4, the V gene TRBV15; TRBD1 might be the D (6 bases). V lost 0 bases and J lost 4, with 12 bases in between. Germline V gives CDR1 LNHNV, CDR2 YYDKDF (reference sequence). The CDR3 contains 16 residues. In nucleotides, the CDR3 is TGTGCCACCAGCAGAGATCTAGGACAGTTTAATGAAAAACTGTTTTTT. Translation: CATSRDLGQFNEKLFF.

V is TRBV6-5 and J is TRBJ1-3; TRBD1 is a possible D gene (6 bases). V gave up 0 bases and J gave up 3 bases, with 12 bases separating them. The CDR3 has 16 residues. Germline values: CDR1 MNHEY, CDR2 SVGAGI. DNA of the CDR3: TGTGCCAGCAGTTACTCGACACAGGGCGGTGGAAACACCATATATTTT. Amino acids: CASSYSTQGGGNTIYF.

This rearrangement joins TRBV5-4 to TRBJ2-3; 9 bases map to TRBD1. The CDR3 consists of 14 residues. Germline V lookup: CDR1 SGHNT, CDR2 YYREEE (reference sequence). V shed 6 bases and J 4 bases; nucleotides not matched to a gene: 6. The CDR3 DNA is TGTGCCAGCAATCCGGGACAGGGCCCAGATACGCAGTATTTT. Its translation: CASNPGQGPDTQYF.

The chain has TRBV13 and TRBJ2-3; TRBD2 aligns across 12 bases. CDR1 is PRHDT and CDR2 is FYEKMQ in the germline V gene (reference sequence). J gave up 4 bases and V 5 bases, and 10 bases lay outside the gene matches. CDR3 length equals 17 residues. CDR3 bases: TGTGCCAGCAGCCCCCCGGAACTAGCGGGGGGACCAGATACGCAGTATTTT. Protein: CASSPPELAGGPDTQYF.

V and J are TRBV15 and TRBJ2-5, with a weak D call TRBD1 (6 bases). Trimming shortened V by 2 bases and J by 2 bases, and 12 bases separated the two germline ends. The CDR3 extends over 15 amino acids. Germline assignment: CDR1 LNHNV and CDR2 YYDKDF (reference sequence). CDR3 loop: CATSRSPGAQETQYF. The DNA of the CDR3 is TGTGCCACCAGCAGATCCCCAGGGGCTCAAGAGACCCAGTACTTC.

This clone was detected only a few times. The chain recombines TRBV4-3 with TRBJ2-1; weak D call: TRBD2 (5 bases). CDR1 is LGHNA and CDR2 is YSLEER in the germline V gene. CDR3 length: 15 amino acids. V dropped 2 bases and J dropped 4 bases, with 12 bases sitting between them. CDR3 nucleotides: TGCGCCAGCAGCCAAAGGCTAGCCAAATACAATGAGCAGTTCTTC. This translates into CASSQRLAKYNEQFF.

V gene TRBV19 combines with J gene TRBJ2-7; 7 nucleotides line up with TRBD2. Germline V gives CDR1 LNHDA, CDR2 SQIVND (reference sequence). After removal of 5 bases from V and 1 base from J, the junction contained 2 bases not matched to a gene. CDR3 size: 13 residues. CDR3 DNA sequence: TGTGCCAGTAGTGCGGGGGAGTCCTACGAGCAGTACTTC. Amino acid sequence: CASSAGESYEQYF.

The chain has TRBV5-4 and TRBJ2-1; 11 bases line up with TRBD2. The CDR3 has 14 amino acids. Per the germline V gene, CDR1 is SGHNT and CDR2 is YYREEE (reference sequence). J lost 14 bases, V lost 1 base, and 8 bases had no gene match. The CDR3 loop is CASSLPLAGGSKFF. CDR3 bases: TGTGCCAGCAGCTTGCCCCTAGCGGGGGGAAGTAAGTTCTTC. Filled out from reference TRBV5-4 and TRBJ2-1, the complete variable domain reads ETGVTQSPTHLIKTRGQQVTLRCSSQSGHNTVSWYQQALGQGPQFIFQYYREEENGRGNFPPRFSGLQFPNYSSELNVNALELDDSALYLCASSLPLAGGSKFFGPGTRLTVL.

Written as DNA, the CDR3 is TGTGCCAGCAGCCAGGGGGCAGGGGCGGGCAATGAGCAGTTCTTC. Protein product: CASSQGAGAGNEQFF. This rearrangement joins TRBV6-4 to TRBJ2-1, with 8 bases lining up with TRBD1. V shed 6 bases and J 6 bases; nucleotides not matched to a gene: 10. This CDR3 region has 15 residues. Germline CDR1 reads MRHNA; CDR2 reads SNTAGT.

V is TRBV7-9 and J is TRBJ2-2; D possibly corresponds to TRBD1 (5 bases). V shed 5 bases and J shed 4 bases, with 14 bases lying between them. Germline V gene data show CDR1 as SEHNR and CDR2 as FQNEAQ (reference sequence). CDR3 size: 15 residues. In nucleotides, the CDR3 is TGTGCCAGCAGCCCAAAAGGGGATTTCACCGGGGAGCTGTTTTTT. It encodes CASSPKGDFTGELFF.

The chain has TRBV29-1 and TRBJ2-1, with TRBD2 matching 11 bases. Looked up from germline, CDR1 is SQVTM and CDR2 is ANQGSEA. V gave up 6 bases and J gave up 3 bases; unmatched junction bases: 4. The CDR3 covers 14 residues. CDR3 in amino acids: CSVEGLADYNEQFF. CDR3 sequence (DNA): TGCAGCGTAGAGGGACTAGCGGACTACAATGAGCAGTTCTTC.

The chain joins TRBV7-9 to TRBJ2-5; D remains ambiguous. V was clipped by 5 bases and J by 4 bases, with 8 bases between them. Germline CDR1 and CDR2: SEHNR and FQNEAQ (reference sequence). The length of the CDR3 is 12 residues. In DNA, the CDR3 is TGTGCCAGCAGCCCCTTCGGAGAGACCCAGTACTTC. Residues: CASSPFGETQYF.

The chain has TRBV5-5 and TRBJ1-2; D is possibly TRBD1 (5 bases). Germline V lookup: CDR1 SGHKS, CDR2 YYEKEE (reference sequence). The CDR3 is 14 amino acids. The ends were cut back, 4 bases at V and 3 bases at J, with 13 bases in the middle. This chain's CDR3 is CASSLRARDYGYTF. CDR3 sequence (DNA): TGTGCCAGCAGCCTCAGGGCCAGGGACTATGGCTACACCTTC.